A selection of T cell receptor beta chains follows, all from one sample in a study of blood T cell repertoires in COVID-19. Only in-frame clones appear in the TCRdb table, and some are missing; sequencing was by immunoSEQ multiplex PCR. The sample records 250,000 to 350,000 clones, around 89% being singletons. The sample consisted of peripheral blood. The receptors come from a woman aged 60-75 years with acute or convalescent COVID-19. CDR3s include the opening cysteine and the closing phenylalanine or tryptophan. Fields, in order: D gene, clone size, J gene, V gene, CDR3 protein, CDR3 DNA. D genes are given only for firm matches. Where a row states a size, it is once, few, many or the class of an expanded clone; other rows omit it.

TRBD1 - TRBJ2-7 TRBV28 CASSLSTGGIDEQYF TGTGCCAGCAGTTTATCTACAGGGGGCATTGACGAGCAGTACTTC
- few TRBJ2-7 TRBV7-2 CASSLRPVGREQYF TGTGCCAGCAGCTTAAGGCCGGTGGGGAGGGAGCAGTACTTC
TRBD1 - TRBJ1-5 TRBV13 CASSLGGTGGGQPQHF TGTGCCAGCAGCTTAGGAGGGACAGGGGGCGGGCAGCCCCAGCATTTT
- - TRBJ1-1 TRBV11-1 CASSLAGRPTEAFF TGTGCCAGCAGCTTAGCGGGGAGGCCCACTGAAGCTTTCTTT
TRBD1 - TRBJ2-3 TRBV28 CASRRGGLSTDTQYF TGTGCCAGCAGGCGAGGGGGCTTAAGCACAGATACGCAGTATTTT
- - TRBJ1-1 TRBV4-3 CASSQDLPGDTEAFF TGCGCCAGCAGCCAAGATCTTCCAGGGGACACTGAAGCTTTCTTT
- - TRBJ1-2 TRBV28 CASSPNYGYTF TGTGCCAGCAGTCCAAACTATGGCTACACCTTC
- - TRBJ1-6 TRBV6-5 CASSYQGTQAPLHF TGTGCCAGCTCATACCAGGGGACACAGGCACCCCTCCACTTT
- - TRBJ1-1 TRBV18 CASSPRLQNTEAFF TGTGCCAGCTCACCAAGACTCCAGAACACTGAAGCTTTCTTT
TRBD1 - TRBJ1-1 TRBV27 CASSLSSTGFSEAFF TGTGCCAGCAGTTTATCGTCGACAGGGTTTTCTGAAGCTTTCTTT
- - TRBJ1-2 TRBV9 CASSVAGGGSGYTF TGTGCCAGCAGCGTAGCGGGGGGGGGCAGTGGCTACACCTTC
TRBD1 - TRBJ1-2 TRBV6-5 CASTDQTGAEDGYTF TGTGCCAGCACGGACCAGACAGGGGCTGAGGATGGCTACACCTTC
TRBD1 few TRBJ2-1 TRBV27 CASSSTRTGSSYNEQFF TGTGCCAGCAGTTCCACCCGGACAGGGAGCTCCTACAATGAGCAGTTCTTC
TRBD1 - TRBJ1-6 TRBV4-2 CASSQVGTGGDNSPLHF TGTGCCAGCAGCCAAGTGGGGACAGGGGGCGATAATTCACCCCTCCACTTT